These 5 T cell receptor beta chains came from one sample sequenced in a study of blood T cells in healthy people across ages. The authors ran a second PCR of roughly 6 to 12 cycles using a sample-barcoded 5' primer and a J-beta primer mix. TCRdb fed the 5' RACE reads into MiXCR, producing one record per CDR3 protein. Among some 1,800,000 distinct CDR3 sequences listed, about two fifths were seen once. The sequenced sample was blood. All receptors come from a human donor in good health.

The gene calls are TRBV24-1 and TRBJ1-1; 7 bases fit TRBD1. The germline V gene encodes CDR1 KGHDR and CDR2 SFDVKD. V trimming: 4 bases; J trimming: 2 bases; junction bases outside the gene matches: 6. This CDR3 region has 15 residues. The CDR3 reads CATSDSRTGNTEAFF. DNA of the CDR3: TGTGCCACCAGTGACTCCCGGACAGGAAACACTGAAGCTTTCTTT.

The V call is TRBV20-1, the J call TRBJ1-2; TRBD1 is a possible D gene (6 bases). Germline CDR1 DFQATT, CDR2 SNEGSKA (reference sequence). The CDR3 consists of 14 residues. The V end was cut by 1 base, the J end by 4 bases, with 13 bases between. CDR3 in amino acids: CSARAPGDAYGYTF. The CDR3 DNA sequence: TGCAGTGCTAGAGCCCCAGGGGATGCCTATGGCTACACCTTC.

This clonotype appeared a few times. The chain uses TRBV27 and TRBJ1-2; possible D gene TRBD1, 6 bases. Trimming pared 6 bases from V and 5 bases from J, leaving 16 bases between. Germline CDR1 and CDR2: MNHEY and SMNVEV (reference sequence). The CDR3 length is 14 residues. The CDR3 loop reads CASRGTGRGYGYTF. CDR3 nucleotides: TGTGCCAGCAGAGGAACAGGGAGAGGGTATGGCTACACCTTC.

This clonotype was found a few times. The chain is built from TRBV6-2 or TRBV6-3 and TRBJ2-4; possibly TRBD1 or TRBD2 for D (5 bases each). This CDR3 region has 15 residues. From germline, CDR1 is MNHEY and CDR2 SVGEGT. With 2 bases removed from V and 0 bases from J, the gap between germline ends came to 8 bases. The CDR3 DNA is TGTGCCAGCAGTTACGAGGGGATAGCCAAAAACATTCAGTACTTC. Translation: CASSYEGIAKNIQYF.

V and J are TRBV6-1 and TRBJ2-1, with 13 bases aligning to TRBD2. The trim removed 11 bases at V and 0 bases at J, leaving 10 bases unmatched. CDR1 is MNHNS and CDR2 is SASEGT in the germline V gene. The CDR3 has 17 amino acids. This chain's CDR3 is CASWTSGGLSSYNEQFF. The CDR3 bases are TGTGCCTCCTGGACTAGCGGGGGCCTGAGCTCCTACAATGAGCAGTTCTTC.